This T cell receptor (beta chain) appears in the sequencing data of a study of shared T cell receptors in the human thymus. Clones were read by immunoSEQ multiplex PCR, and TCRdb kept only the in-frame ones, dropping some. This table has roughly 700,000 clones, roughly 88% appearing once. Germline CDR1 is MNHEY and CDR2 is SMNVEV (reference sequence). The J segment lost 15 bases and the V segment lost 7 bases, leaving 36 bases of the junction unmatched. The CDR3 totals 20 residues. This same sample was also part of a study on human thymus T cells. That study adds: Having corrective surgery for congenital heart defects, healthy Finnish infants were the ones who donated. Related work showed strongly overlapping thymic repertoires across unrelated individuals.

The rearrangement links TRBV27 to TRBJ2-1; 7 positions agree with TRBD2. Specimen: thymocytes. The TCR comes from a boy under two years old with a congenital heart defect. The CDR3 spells CASMGSVGALLGISTSEAFF. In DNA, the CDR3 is TGTGCCAGCATGGGGTCTGTCGGGGCCTTACTGGGAATATCAACTAGCGAGGCGTTCTTC.